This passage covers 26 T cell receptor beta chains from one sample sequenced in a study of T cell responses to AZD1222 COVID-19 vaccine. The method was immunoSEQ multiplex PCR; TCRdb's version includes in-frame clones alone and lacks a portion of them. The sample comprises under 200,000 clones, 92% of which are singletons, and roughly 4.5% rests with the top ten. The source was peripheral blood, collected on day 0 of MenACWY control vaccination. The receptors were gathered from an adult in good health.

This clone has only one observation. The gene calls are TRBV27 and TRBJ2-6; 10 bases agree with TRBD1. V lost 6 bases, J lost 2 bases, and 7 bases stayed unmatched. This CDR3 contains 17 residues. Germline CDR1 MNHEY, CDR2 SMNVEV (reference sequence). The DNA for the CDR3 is TGTGCCAGCAGGGGGACAGGGGTCAAACCTGGGGCCAACGTCCTGACTTTC. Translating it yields CASRGTGVKPGANVLTF. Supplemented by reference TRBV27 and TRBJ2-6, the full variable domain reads EAQVTQNPRYLITVTGKKLTVTCSQNMNHEYMSWYRQDPGLGLRQIYYSMNVEVTDKGDVPEGYKVSRKEKRNFPLILESPSPNQTSLYFCASRGTGVKPGANVLTFGAGSRLTVL.

This CDR3 reads CASSPGGSGRGSTDTQYF. CDR3 bases: TGTGCCAGCAGCCCGGGAGGTAGCGGGAGAGGGAGCACAGATACGCAGTATTTT. This rearrangement joins TRBV7-9 to TRBJ2-3; 9 bases are shared with TRBD2. Germline loops: CDR1 SEHNR, CDR2 FQNEAQ (reference sequence). The CDR3 contains 18 residues. The ends lost 5 bases at V and 0 bases at J; junction bases unmatched: 12. Variable domain in full (rest from reference TRBV7-9 and TRBJ2-3): DTGVSQNPRHKITKRGQNVTFRCDPISEHNRLYWYRQTLGQGPEFLTYFQNEAQLEKSRLLSDRFSAERPKGSFSTLEIQRTEQGDSAMYLCASSPGGSGRGSTDTQYFGPGTRLTVL.

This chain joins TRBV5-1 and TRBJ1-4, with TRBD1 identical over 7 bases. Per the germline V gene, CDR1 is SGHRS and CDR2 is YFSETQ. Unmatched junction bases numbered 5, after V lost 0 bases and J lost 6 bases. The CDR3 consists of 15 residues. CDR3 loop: CASSLARGQDEKLFF. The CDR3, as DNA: TGCGCCAGCAGCTTGGCAAGGGGGCAGGATGAAAAACTGTTTTTT. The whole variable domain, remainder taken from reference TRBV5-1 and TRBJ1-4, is KAGVTQTPRYLIKTRGQQVTLSCSPISGHRSVSWYQQTPGQGLQFLFEYFSETQRNKGNFPGRFSGRQFSNSRSEMNVSTLELGDSALYLCASSLARGQDEKLFFGSGTQLSVL.

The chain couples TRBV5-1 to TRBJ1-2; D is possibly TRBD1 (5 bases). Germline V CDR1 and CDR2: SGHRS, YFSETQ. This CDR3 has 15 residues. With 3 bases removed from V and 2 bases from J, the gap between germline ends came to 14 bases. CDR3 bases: TGCGCCAGCAGCTCGAACTGGGGCCAGAACTATGGCTACACCTTC. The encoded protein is CASSSNWGQNYGYTF.

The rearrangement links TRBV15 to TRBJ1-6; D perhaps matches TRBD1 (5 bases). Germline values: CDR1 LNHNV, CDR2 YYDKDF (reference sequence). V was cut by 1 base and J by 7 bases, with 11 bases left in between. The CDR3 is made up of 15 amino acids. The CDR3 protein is CATSRARDGNSPLHF. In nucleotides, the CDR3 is TGTGCCACCAGCAGAGCTAGGGACGGGAATTCACCCCTCCACTTT.

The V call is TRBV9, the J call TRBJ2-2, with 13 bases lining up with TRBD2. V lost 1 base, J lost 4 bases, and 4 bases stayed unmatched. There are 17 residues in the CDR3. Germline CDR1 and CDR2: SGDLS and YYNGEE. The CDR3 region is CASSVTTSGRVTGELFF. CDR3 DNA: TGTGCCAGCAGCGTAACTACTAGCGGGAGGGTCACCGGGGAGCTGTTTTTT.

DNA for the CDR3: TGTGCCGCCCGGACACGGAACACTGAAGCTTTCTTT. Amino acids: CAARTRNTEAFF. This chain uses TRBV27 with TRBJ1-1, with D tentatively TRBD1 (5 bases). In germline, CDR1 is MNHEY, CDR2 SMNVEV (reference sequence). This CDR3 contains 12 residues. The V and J ends lost 11 bases and 1 base respectively, with 11 bases between them.

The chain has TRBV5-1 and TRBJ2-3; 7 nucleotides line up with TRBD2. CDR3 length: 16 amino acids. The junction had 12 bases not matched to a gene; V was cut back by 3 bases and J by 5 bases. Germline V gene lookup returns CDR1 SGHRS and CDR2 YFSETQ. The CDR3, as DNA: TGCGCCAGCAGCTCGGCCGGGACTACCTATGAAGATACGCAGTATTTT. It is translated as CASSSAGTTYEDTQYF.

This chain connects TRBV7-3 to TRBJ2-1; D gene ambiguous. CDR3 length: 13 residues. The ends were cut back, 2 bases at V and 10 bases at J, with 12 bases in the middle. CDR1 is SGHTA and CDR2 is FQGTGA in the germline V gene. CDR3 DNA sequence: TGTGCCAGCAGCTTACCCCCGGCGGACGAGCAGTTCTTC. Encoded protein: CASSLPPADEQFF.

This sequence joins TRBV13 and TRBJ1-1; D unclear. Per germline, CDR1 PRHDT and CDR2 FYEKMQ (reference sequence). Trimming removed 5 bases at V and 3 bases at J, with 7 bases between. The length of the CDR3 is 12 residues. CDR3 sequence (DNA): TGTGCCAGCAGCCGGCAACACACTGAAGCTTTCTTT. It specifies CASSRQHTEAFF.

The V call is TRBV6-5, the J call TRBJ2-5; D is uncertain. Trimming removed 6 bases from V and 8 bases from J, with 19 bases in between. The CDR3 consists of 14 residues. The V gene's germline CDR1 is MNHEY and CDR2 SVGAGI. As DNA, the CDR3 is TGTGCCAGCAGGCCACAAGAGACCCAGTACACCCAGTACTTC. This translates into CASRPQETQYTQYF.

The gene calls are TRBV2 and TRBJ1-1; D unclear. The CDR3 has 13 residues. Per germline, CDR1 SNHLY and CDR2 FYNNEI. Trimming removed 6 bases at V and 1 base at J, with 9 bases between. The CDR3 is CASSPLRNTEAFF. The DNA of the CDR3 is TGTGCCAGCAGCCCTCTCCGGAACACTGAAGCTTTCTTT.

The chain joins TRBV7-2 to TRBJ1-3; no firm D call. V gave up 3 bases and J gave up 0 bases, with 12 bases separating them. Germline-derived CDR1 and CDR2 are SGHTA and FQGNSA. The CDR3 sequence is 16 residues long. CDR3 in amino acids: CASSFVGFNSGNTIYF. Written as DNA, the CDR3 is TGTGCCAGCAGCTTTGTAGGGTTCAACTCTGGAAACACCATATATTTT.

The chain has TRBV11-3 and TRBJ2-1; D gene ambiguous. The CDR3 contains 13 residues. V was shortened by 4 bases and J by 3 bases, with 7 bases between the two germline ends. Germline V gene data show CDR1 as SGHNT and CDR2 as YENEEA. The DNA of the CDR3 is TGTGCCAGCAGCTCGGACCGCTACAATGAGCAGTTCTTC. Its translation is CASSSDRYNEQFF.

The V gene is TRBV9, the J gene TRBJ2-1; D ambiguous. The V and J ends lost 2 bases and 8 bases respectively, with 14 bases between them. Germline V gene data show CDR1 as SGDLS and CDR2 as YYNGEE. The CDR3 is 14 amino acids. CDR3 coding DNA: TGTGCCAGCAGCGTCCAGAGCCCCATAGATGAGCAGTTCTTC. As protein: CASSVQSPIDEQFF.

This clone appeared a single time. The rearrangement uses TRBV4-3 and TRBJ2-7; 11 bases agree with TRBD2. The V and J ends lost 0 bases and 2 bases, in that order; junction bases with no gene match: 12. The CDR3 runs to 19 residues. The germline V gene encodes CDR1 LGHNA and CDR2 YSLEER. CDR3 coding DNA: TGCGCCAGCAGCCAAGATAGCGTTGTAGCGGGAGGGCCACCCTACGAGCAGTACTTC. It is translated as CASSQDSVVAGGPPYEQYF.

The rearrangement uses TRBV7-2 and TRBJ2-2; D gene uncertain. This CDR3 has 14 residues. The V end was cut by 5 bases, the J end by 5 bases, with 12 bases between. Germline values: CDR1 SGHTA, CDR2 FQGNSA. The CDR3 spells CASSRAPFTGELFF. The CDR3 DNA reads TGTGCCAGCAGCCGGGCACCATTTACCGGGGAGCTGTTTTTT.

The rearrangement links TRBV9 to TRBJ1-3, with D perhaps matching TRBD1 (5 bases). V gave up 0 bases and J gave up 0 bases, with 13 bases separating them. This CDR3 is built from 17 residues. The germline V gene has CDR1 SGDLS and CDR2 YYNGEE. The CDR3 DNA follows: TGTGCCAGCAGCGTAGAAGGCGGCAGGGACTCTGGAAACACCATATATTTT. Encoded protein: CASSVEGGRDSGNTIYF.

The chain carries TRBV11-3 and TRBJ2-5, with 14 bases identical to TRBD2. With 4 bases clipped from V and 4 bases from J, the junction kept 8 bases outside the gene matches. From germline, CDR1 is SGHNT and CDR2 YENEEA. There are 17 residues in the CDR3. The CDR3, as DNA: TGTGCCAGCAGCTGGGGAGTGGGACTAGCGGGAGCAGAGACCCAGTACTTC. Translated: CASSWGVGLAGAETQYF.

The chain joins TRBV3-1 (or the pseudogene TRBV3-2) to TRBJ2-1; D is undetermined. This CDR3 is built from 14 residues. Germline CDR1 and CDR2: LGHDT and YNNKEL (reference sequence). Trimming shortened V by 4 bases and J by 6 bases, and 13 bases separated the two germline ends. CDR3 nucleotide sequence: TGTGCCAGCAGCCCCACCGCTGGTGGCAATGAGCAGTTCTTC. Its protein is CASSPTAGGNEQFF.

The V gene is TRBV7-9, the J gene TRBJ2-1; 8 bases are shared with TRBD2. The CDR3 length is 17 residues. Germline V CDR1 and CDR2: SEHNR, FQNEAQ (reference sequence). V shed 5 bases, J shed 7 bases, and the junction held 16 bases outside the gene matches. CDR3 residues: CASSPPGGGRRSNEQFF. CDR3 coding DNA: TGTGCCAGCAGCCCTCCCGGGGGGGGGAGACGTTCGAATGAGCAGTTCTTC. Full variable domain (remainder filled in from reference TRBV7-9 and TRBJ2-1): DTGVSQNPRHKITKRGQNVTFRCDPISEHNRLYWYRQTLGQGPEFLTYFQNEAQLEKSRLLSDRFSAERPKGSFSTLEIQRTEQGDSAMYLCASSPPGGGRRSNEQFFGPGTRLTVL.

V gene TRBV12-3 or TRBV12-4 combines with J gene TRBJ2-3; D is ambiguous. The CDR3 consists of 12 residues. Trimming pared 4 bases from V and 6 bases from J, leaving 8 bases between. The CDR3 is CASSSNMDTQYF. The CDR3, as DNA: TGTGCCAGCAGTTCTAACATGGATACGCAGTATTTT.

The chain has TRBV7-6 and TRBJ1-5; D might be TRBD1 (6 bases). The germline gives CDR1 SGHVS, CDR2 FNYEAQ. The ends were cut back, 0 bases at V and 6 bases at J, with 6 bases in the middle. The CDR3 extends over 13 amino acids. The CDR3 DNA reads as TGTGCCAGCAGCTTAGCAGGGGGTCAGCCCCAGCATTTT. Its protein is CASSLAGGQPQHF.

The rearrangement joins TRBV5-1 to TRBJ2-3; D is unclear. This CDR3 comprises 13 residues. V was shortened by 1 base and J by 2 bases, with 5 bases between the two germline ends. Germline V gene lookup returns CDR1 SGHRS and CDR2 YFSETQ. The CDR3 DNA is TGCGCCAGCAGCTTGTTTGTCACAGATACGCAGTATTTT. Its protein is CASSLFVTDTQYF.

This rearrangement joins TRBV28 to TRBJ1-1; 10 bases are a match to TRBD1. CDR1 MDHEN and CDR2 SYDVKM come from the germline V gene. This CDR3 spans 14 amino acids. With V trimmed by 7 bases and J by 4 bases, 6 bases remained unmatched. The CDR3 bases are TGTGCCAGCAACGCGGACAGGGGGATCACTGAAGCTTTCTTT. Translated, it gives CASNADRGITEAFF.

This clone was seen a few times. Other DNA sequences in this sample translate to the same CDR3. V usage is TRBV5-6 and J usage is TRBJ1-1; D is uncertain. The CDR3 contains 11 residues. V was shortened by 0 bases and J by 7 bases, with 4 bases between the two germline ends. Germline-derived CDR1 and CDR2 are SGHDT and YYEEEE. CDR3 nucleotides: TGTGCCAGCAGCTTGGATAGTGAAGCTTTCTTT. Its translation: CASSLDSEAFF. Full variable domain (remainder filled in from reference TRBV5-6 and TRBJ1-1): DAGVTQSPTHLIKTRGQQVTLRCSPKSGHDTVSWYQQALGQGPQFIFQYYEEEERQRGNFPDRFSGHQFPNYSSELNVNALLLGDSALYLCASSLDSEAFFGQGTRLTVV.